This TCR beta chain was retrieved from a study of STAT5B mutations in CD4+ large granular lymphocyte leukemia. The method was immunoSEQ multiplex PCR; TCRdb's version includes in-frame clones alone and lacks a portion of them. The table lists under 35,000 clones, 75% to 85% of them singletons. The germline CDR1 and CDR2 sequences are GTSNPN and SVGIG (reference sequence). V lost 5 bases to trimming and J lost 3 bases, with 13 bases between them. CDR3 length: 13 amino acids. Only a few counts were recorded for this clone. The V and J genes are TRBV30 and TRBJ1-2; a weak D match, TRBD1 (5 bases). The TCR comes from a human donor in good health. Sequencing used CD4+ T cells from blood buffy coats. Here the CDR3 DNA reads TGTGCCTGGGAGGCCGGGACGGACTATGGCTACACCTTC. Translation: CAWEAGTDYGYTF. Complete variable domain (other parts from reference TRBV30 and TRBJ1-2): SQTIHQWPATLVQPVGSPLSLECTVEGTSNPNLYWYRQAAGRGLQLLFYSVGIGQISSEVPQNLSASRPQDRQFILSSKKLLLSDSGFYLCAWEAGTDYGYTFGSGTRLTVV.